This T cell receptor beta chain was found in a study of identical twins. Whole-study results and caveats: Twins shared beta out-of-frame sequences in excess, but this excess was weaker.

Concerning this clonotype itself: Its antigen is currently unknown.

CDR1 is GTSNPN, CDR2 SVGIG, per germline (reference sequence). This CDR3 is built from 15 residues. Deletions cut 0 bases from V and 8 bases from J, with 16 bases between. One entry per CDR3 protein, called by TCRdb with MiXCR from the 5' RACE reads. The table has more than 600,000 distinct CDR3 sequences, roughly 20% seen once; the top ten hold under 15%. These data were likewise used in another study, on T cells expressing NK-cell markers.

The sequenced sample consisted of PBMCs. The sequence was obtained from a woman under 30 in good health. This sequence joins TRBV30 and TRBJ1-4; D gene ambiguous. The CDR3 nucleotides read TGTGCCTGGAGTGTGGGGAAGACGGAGCTAGAAAAACTGTTTTTT. Its translation: CAWSVGKTELEKLFF.